This TCR beta chain appears in the sequencing data of a study of blood T cell repertoires in COVID-19. Across the study: Donors in the United States, Italy and Spain gave samples during acute or convalescent COVID-19. In each case, the material was cDNA or gDNA derived from T cells, B-cell-depleted T cells, or PBMCs.

Assay: immunoSEQ multiplex PCR; the TCRdb copy retains only in-frame clones and omits some. The table includes about 69,000 clones, approximately 79% detected once. In germline, CDR1 is SEHNR, CDR2 FQNEAQ (reference sequence). J was trimmed by 4 bases and V by 1 base; bases with no gene match: 5. This CDR3 region has 16 residues. Source material: peripheral blood. The V call is TRBV7-9, the J call TRBJ2-3; 10 bases line up with TRBD2. This TCR came from a human donor in a cohort sampled during active COVID-19. CDR3 in amino acids: CASSLGTSGVADTQYF. CDR3 sequence (DNA): TGTGCCAGCAGCTTAGGAACTAGCGGGGTCGCAGATACGCAGTATTTT.